Detailed here is one T cell receptor beta chain. The data stem from a study of blood T cell repertoires in COVID-19. As for the study in general: T cells, B-cell-depleted T cells, or PBMCs supplied cDNA or gDNA.

Some clones are missing from TCRdb's copy, which holds only in-frame ones; the method was immunoSEQ multiplex PCR. Altogether more than 250,000 clones are present, roughly 84% being singletons, with the ten largest covering 1%. The germline V gene encodes CDR1 MGHRA and CDR2 YSYEKL. CDR3 size: 17 residues. Deletions cut 3 bases from V and 2 bases from J, with 19 bases between. The TCR comes from a middle-aged man with active or convalescent COVID-19. The specimen was peripheral blood. The genes are TRBV4-1 and TRBJ1-1, with a possible D match to TRBD1 (6 bases). Written as DNA, the CDR3 is TGCGCCAGCAGCCAGGTCGGGAGGAGGGGGTCAAACACTGAAGCTTTCTTT. As protein: CASSQVGRRGSNTEAFF.